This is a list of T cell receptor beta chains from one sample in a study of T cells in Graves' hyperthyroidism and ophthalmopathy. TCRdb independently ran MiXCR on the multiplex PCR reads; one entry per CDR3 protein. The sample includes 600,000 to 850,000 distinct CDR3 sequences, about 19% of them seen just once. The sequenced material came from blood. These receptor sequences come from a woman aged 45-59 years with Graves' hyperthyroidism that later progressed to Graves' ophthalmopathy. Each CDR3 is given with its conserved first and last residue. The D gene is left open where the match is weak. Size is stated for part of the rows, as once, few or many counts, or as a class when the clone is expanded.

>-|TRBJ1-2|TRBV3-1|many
CASSQGAPLYGYTF
TGTGCCAGCAGCCAAGGTGCGCCCCTCTATGGCTACACCTTC
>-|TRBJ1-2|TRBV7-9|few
CASRPGTFYGYTF
TGTGCCAGCAGGCCCGGGACTTTCTATGGCTACACCTTC
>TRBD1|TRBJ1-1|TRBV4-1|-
CASSQDPGGEAFF
TGCGCCAGCAGCCAAGACCCAGGGGGTGAAGCTTTCTTT
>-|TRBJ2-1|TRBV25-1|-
CAISASGDEQFF
TGTGCCATCTCCGCCTCAGGGGATGAGCAGTTCTTC
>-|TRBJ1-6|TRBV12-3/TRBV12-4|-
CASRGTNNSPLHF
TGTGCCAGCCGCGGGACGAATAATTCACCCCTCCACTTT
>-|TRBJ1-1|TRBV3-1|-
CASSQGAAEAFF
TGTGCCAGCAGCCAAGGGGCGGCTGAAGCTTTCTTT
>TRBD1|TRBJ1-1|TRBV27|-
CASSFDRGWTEAFF
TGTGCCAGCAGTTTCGACAGGGGATGGACTGAAGCTTTCTTT
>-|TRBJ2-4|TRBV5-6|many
CASSVGLAKNIQYF
TGTGCCAGCAGCGTTGGTTTAGCCAAAAACATTCAGTACTTC
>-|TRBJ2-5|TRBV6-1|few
CASSEPDGTNF
TGTGCCAGCAGTGAACCGGACGGGACAAACTTC
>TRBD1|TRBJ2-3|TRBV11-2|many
CASSGGRGQVTDTQYF
TGTGCCAGCAGCGGTGGCAGGGGGCAAGTCACAGATACGCAGTATTTT
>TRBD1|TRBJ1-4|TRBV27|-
CASSWTGSGKLFF
TGTGCCAGCAGTTGGACAGGGAGTGGAAAACTGTTTTTT
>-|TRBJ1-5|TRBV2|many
CASSEVTSKRQPQHF
TGTGCCAGCAGTGAAGTAACCAGTAAGCGGCAGCCCCAGCATTTT
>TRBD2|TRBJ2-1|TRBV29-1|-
CSVASGGADEQFF
TGCAGCGTTGCTAGCGGGGGGGCGGATGAGCAGTTCTTC
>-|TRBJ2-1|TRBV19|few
CASSILTDNEQFF
TGTGCCAGTAGTATTCTGACAGACAATGAGCAGTTCTTC
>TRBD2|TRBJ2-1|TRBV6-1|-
CASSPRLAGGMYNEQFF
TGTGCCAGCAGTCCCCGACTAGCGGGGGGGATGTACAATGAGCAGTTCTTC
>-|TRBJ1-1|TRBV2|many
CALGGNTEAFF
TGTGCCCTCGGGGGTAACACTGAAGCTTTCTTT
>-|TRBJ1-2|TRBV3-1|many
CASSQDNRRSGGYTF
TGTGCCAGCAGCCAAGATAACAGAAGGTCTGGTGGCTACACCTTC
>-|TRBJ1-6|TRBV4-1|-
CASQPWTGNSPLHF
TGCGCCAGCCAACCTTGGACGGGGAATTCACCCCTCCACTTT
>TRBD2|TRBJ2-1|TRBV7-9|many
CASSADLAGVYNEQFF
TGTGCCAGCAGCGCAGACCTAGCGGGGGTATACAATGAGCAGTTCTTC
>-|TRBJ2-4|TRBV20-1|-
CSTTAEQTGGVLAKNIQYF
TGCAGTACGACTGCCGAACAGACCGGAGGGGTTCTAGCCAAAAACATTCAGTACTTC
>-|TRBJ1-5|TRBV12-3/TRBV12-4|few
CASSWGSTNQPQHF
TGTGCCAGCAGCTGGGGCAGCACCAATCAGCCCCAGCATTTT
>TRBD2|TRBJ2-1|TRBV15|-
CATSRAGLAGGWNEQFF
TGTGCCACCAGCAGAGCGGGACTAGCGGGGGGGTGGAATGAGCAGTTCTTC
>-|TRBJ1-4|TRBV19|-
CASGGAEKLFF
TGTGCCAGTGGAGGGGCTGAAAAACTGTTTTTT
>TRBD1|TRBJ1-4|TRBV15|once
CATSRGQTPNEKLFF
TGTGCCACCAGCAGGGGACAGACGCCTAATGAAAAACTGTTTTTT
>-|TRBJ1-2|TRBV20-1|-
CSAPKTGRGYGYTF
TGCAGTGCCCCTAAAACAGGGAGGGGGTATGGCTACACCTTC
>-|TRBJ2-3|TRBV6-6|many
CASSYSITSTDTQYF
TGTGCCAGCAGTTACTCGATTACTAGCACAGATACGCAGTATTTT
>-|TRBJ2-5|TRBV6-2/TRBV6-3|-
CASSRFHQETQYF
TGTGCCAGCAGCAGGTTCCACCAAGAGACCCAGTACTTC
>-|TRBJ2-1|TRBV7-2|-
CASSPPGQRYNEQFF
TGTGCCAGCAGTCCACCGGGTCAGCGGTACAATGAGCAGTTCTTC